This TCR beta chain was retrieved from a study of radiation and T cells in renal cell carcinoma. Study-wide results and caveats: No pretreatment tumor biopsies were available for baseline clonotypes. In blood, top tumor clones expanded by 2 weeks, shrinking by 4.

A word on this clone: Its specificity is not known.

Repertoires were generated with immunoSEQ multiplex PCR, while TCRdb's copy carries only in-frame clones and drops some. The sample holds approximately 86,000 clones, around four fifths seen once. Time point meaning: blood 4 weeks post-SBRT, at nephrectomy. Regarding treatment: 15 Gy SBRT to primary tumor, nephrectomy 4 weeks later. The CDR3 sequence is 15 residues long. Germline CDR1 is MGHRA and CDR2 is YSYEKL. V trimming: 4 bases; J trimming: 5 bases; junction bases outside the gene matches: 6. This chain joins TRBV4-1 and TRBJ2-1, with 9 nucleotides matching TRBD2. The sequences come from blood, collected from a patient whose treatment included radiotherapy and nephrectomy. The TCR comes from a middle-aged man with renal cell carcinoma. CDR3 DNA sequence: TGCGCCAGCAGCCGCCTTGGACTAGCGAACAATGAGCAGTTCTTC. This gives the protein CASSRLGLANNEQFF.